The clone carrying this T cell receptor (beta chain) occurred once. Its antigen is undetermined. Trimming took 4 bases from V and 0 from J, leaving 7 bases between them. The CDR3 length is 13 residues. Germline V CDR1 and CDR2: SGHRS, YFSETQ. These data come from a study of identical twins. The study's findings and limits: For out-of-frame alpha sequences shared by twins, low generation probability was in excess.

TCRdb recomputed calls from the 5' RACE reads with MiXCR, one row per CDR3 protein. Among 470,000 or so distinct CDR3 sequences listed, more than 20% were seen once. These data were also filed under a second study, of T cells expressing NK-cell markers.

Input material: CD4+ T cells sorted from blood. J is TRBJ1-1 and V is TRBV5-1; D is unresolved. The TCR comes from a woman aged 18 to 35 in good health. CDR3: CASSEELNTEAFF. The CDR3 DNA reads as TGCGCCAGCAGCGAAGAGCTGAACACTGAAGCTTTCTTT.